One and the same sample provided the 12 T cell receptor beta chains below, sequenced in a study of shared clonotypes between healthy human individuals. Using immunoSEQ multiplex PCR, the repertoire was profiled, and TCRdb retains in-frame clones only, with some absent. The sample holds about 560,000 clones, 70% to 80% seen once. Sequencing was carried out using PBMCs. The source is a woman in her thirties or forties in good health. Some clones in this sample may be carry-over from other donors' samples.

This sequence joins TRBV19 and TRBJ2-1; D is possibly TRBD1 (6 bases). V lost 5 bases and J lost 8, with 13 bases in between. CDR3 length: 13 amino acids. Germline V gene lookup returns CDR1 LNHDA and CDR2 SQIVND (reference sequence). CDR3 in DNA: TGTGCCAGTAGTGGGGGCTACGTGGATGAGCAGTTCTTC. Amino acids: CASSGGYVDEQFF. The variable domain in full, with the rest retrieved from reference TRBV19 and TRBJ2-1, is DGGITQSPKYLFRKEGQNVTLSCEQNLNHDAMYWYRQDPGQGLRLIYYSQIVNDFQKGDIAEGYSVSREKKESFPLTVTSAQKNPTAFYLCASSGGYVDEQFFGPGTRLTVL.

This chain links TRBV7-9 with TRBJ2-2; D assignment may be TRBD1 or TRBD2 (7 bases each). This CDR3 spans 16 amino acids. V shed 5 bases and J shed 12 bases, with 25 bases lying between them. Germline loops: CDR1 SEHNR, CDR2 FQNEAQ (reference sequence). The CDR3 protein is CASSTRQGPEGGQLFF. As DNA, the CDR3 is TGTGCCAGCAGCACCAGACAGGGCCCCGAGGGGGGGCAGCTGTTTTTT.

The genes are TRBV27 and TRBJ2-6, with no clear D. The CDR3 extends over 18 amino acids. CDR1 MNHEY and CDR2 SMNVEV come from the germline V gene (reference sequence). V dropped 4 bases and J dropped 4 bases, with 20 bases sitting between them. This CDR3 is CASSSSTPFPSGANVLTF. In nucleotides, the CDR3 is TGTGCCAGCAGTTCATCGACACCTTTCCCATCAGGGGCCAACGTCCTGACTTTC.

This chain joins TRBV29-1 and TRBJ1-1, with a weak D call TRBD1 (6 bases). The CDR3 length is 16 residues. Germline V CDR1 and CDR2: SQVTM, ANQGSEA. V lost 7 bases to trimming and J lost 4 bases, with 25 bases between them. The chain's CDR3 is CSGRRGGGPEGTEAFF. The CDR3 coding sequence is TGCAGCGGACGGAGGGGAGGGGGGCCGGAGGGCACTGAAGCTTTCTTT. The full variable domain, in which reference TRBV29-1 and TRBJ1-1 provide the parts outside the CDR3, is SAVISQKPSRDICQRGTSLTIQCQVDSQVTMMFWYRQQPGQSLTLIATANQGSEATYESGFVIDKFPISRPNLTFSTLTVSNMSPEDSSIYLCSGRRGGGPEGTEAFFGQGTRLTVV.

The rearrangement links TRBV10-1 to TRBJ2-5; D is perhaps TRBD1 (6 bases). The length of the CDR3 is 15 residues. Germline V CDR1 and CDR2: WNHNN, SYGVQD (reference sequence). V was trimmed by 6 bases and J by 5 bases, leaving 19 bases between them. The CDR3 DNA reads as TGCGCCAGCAGCGTTTCTGACAGGTACGGTGAGACCCAGTACTTC. It specifies CASSVSDRYGETQYF.

This chain joins TRBV7-9 and TRBJ2-7; D not resolved. Per the germline V gene, CDR1 is SEHNR and CDR2 is FQNEAQ (reference sequence). CDR3 length equals 13 residues. With 5 bases removed from V and 6 bases from J, the gap between germline ends came to 14 bases. CDR3 sequence (DNA): TGTGCCAGCAGCCAATCAGGCGGATTCGAGCAGTACTTC. Its protein product is CASSQSGGFEQYF.

The chain has TRBV28 and TRBJ2-7; D gene uncertain. V shed 4 bases and J shed 3 bases, with 22 bases lying between them. The CDR3 length is 17 residues. Germline loops: CDR1 MDHEN, CDR2 SYDVKM. The CDR3: CASSSAGLAANLYEQYF. CDR3 coding DNA: TGTGCCAGCAGTTCTGCCGGATTAGCAGCAAACCTCTACGAGCAGTACTTC. The full variable domain, with the rest looked up from reference TRBV28 and TRBJ2-7, is DVKVTQSSRYLVKRTGEKVFLECVQDMDHENMFWYRQDPGLGLRLIYFSYDVKMKEKGDIPEGYSVSREKKERFSLILESASTNQTSMYLCASSSAGLAANLYEQYFGPGTRLTVT.

V gene TRBV4-1 combines with J gene TRBJ1-2; the match to TRBD1 covers 9 bases. Germline loops: CDR1 MGHRA, CDR2 YSYEKL. Germline trimming cut 1 base from V and 0 bases from J; bases unmatched to any gene: 3. The CDR3 contains 16 residues. CDR3 sequence: CASSQGQGGANYGYTF. CDR3 DNA: TGCGCCAGCAGCCAAGGACAGGGGGGGGCTAACTATGGCTACACCTTC.

The chain is built from TRBV25-1 and TRBJ1-6; 7 positions agree with TRBD1. The CDR3 consists of 15 residues. Germline CDR1 and CDR2: MGHDK and SYGVNS. V lost 4 bases, J lost 9 bases, and 9 bases stayed unmatched. CDR3 amino acids: CASSALGTEVSPLHF. The CDR3 DNA sequence: TGTGCCAGCAGTGCGCTGGGGACAGAAGTTTCACCCCTCCACTTT. Combining the CDR3 with reference TRBV25-1 and TRBJ1-6 gives the whole variable domain EADIYQTPRYLVIGTGKKITLECSQTMGHDKMYWYQQDPGMELHLIHYSYGVNSTEKGDLSSESTVSRIRTEHFPLTLESARPSHTSQYLCASSALGTEVSPLHFGNGTRLTVT.

The rearrangement joins TRBV5-8 to TRBJ2-5; D is ambiguous. Looked up from germline, CDR1 is SGHTS and CDR2 is YDEGEE. Trimming left V 7 bases short and J 2 bases short, with 12 bases between. This CDR3 has 13 amino acids. Here the CDR3 DNA reads TGTGCCAGCGCCGGGCAGATACAAGAGACCCAGTACTTC. It translates to CASAGQIQETQYF. Together with reference TRBV5-8 and TRBJ2-5, the CDR3 gives the full variable domain: EAGVTQSPTHLIKTRGQQATLRCSPISGHTSVYWYQQALGLGLQFLLWYDEGEERNRGNFPPRFSGRQFPNYSSELNVNALELEDSALYLCASAGQIQETQYFGPGTRLLVL.

CDR3 in amino acids: CASSLYGTQSYEQYF. Here the CDR3 DNA reads TGTGCCAGCAGTTTATATGGGACACAAAGCTACGAGCAGTACTTC. V and J are TRBV28 and TRBJ2-7; tentative D call: TRBD1 (6 bases). The germline CDR1 and CDR2 sequences are MDHEN and SYDVKM. Trimming removed 1 base at V and 3 bases at J, with 13 bases between. The CDR3 consists of 15 residues.

In its sample, this clone was seen a few times. The chain joins TRBV5-1 to TRBJ1-1; D is perhaps TRBD1 (6 bases). Trimming cost V 0 bases and J 1 base, with 19 bases left between them. Looked up from germline, CDR1 is SGHRS and CDR2 is YFSETQ. The CDR3 consists of 18 residues. CDR3 sequence reads: CASSLVRLGAGGNTEAFF. DNA of the CDR3: TGCGCCAGCAGCTTGGTTAGGTTGGGGGCGGGTGGGAACACTGAAGCTTTCTTT.